The entry that follows covers one TCR beta chain sequence. Its antigen is not known. These data are taken from a study of shared clonotypes between healthy human individuals. Notes on the study in general: Naive CD4 clonotypes overlapped across a few donors at approximately 5.3%.

J was trimmed by 2 bases and V by 4 bases; bases with no gene match: 1. The length of the CDR3 is 15 residues. Germline V gene sequence: CDR1 SGDLS, CDR2 YYNGEE. The data were produced by immunoSEQ multiplex PCR, yet TCRdb's version contains in-frame clones alone and is incomplete. The data show a few million clones, roughly 93% seen once. This chain uses TRBV9 with TRBJ1-4, with 11 positions matching TRBD1. Sequencing was done on a sample of naive CD4+ T cells from PBMCs. Specified subset: CD45RA+ positively selected. This receptor was taken from a man in his late teens or twenties in good health. Some clones in this sample may be carry-over from other donors' samples. Here the CDR3 DNA reads TGTGCCAGCAGCCGGACAGGGGGCACTAATGAAAAACTGTTTTTT. Residues: CASSRTGGTNEKLFF. The full variable domain, in which reference TRBV9 and TRBJ1-4 provide the parts outside the CDR3, is DSGVTQTPKHLITATGQRVTLRCSPRSGDLSVYWYQQSLDQGLQFLIQYYNGEERAKGNILERFSAQQFPDLHSELNLSSLELGDSALYFCASSRTGGTNEKLFFGSGTQLSVL.